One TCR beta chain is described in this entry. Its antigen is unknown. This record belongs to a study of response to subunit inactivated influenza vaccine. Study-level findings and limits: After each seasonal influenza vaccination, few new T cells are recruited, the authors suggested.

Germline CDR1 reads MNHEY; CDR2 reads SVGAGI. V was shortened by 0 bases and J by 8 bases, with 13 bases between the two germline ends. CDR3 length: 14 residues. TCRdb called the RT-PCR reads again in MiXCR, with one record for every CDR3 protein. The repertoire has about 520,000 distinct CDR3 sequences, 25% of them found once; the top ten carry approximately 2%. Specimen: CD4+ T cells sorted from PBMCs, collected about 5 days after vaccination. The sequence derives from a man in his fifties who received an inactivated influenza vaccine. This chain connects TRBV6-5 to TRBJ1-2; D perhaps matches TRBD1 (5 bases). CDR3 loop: CASSYSSGPVGYTF. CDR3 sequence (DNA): TGTGCCAGCAGTTACTCGTCGGGGCCGGTGGGCTACACCTTC.